This is a list of T cell receptor beta chains from one sample in a study of blood T cell repertoires in COVID-19. Repertoires were generated with immunoSEQ multiplex PCR, while TCRdb's copy carries only in-frame clones and drops some. The sample records some 280,000 clones, around 85% being singletons. The sequenced sample consisted of peripheral blood. These receptor sequences come from a woman between 50 and 59 years old with active or convalescent COVID-19. Both conserved end residues are part of each CDR3. The order of the fields is clone size, D gene, J gene, V gene, CDR3 protein, CDR3 DNA. The D gene is left open where the match is weak. Not all rows give a size; the values are once, few, many and, for expanded clones, a class.

NA,NA,TRBJ1-4,TRBV2,CASRRGGGEKLFF,TGTGCCAGCCGGCGTGGGGGCGGAGAAAAACTGTTTTTT
NA,TRBD1,TRBJ2-5,TRBV29-1,CSVRIQGKTQYF,TGCAGCGTCCGGATACAGGGGAAGACCCAGTACTTC
NA,NA,TRBJ1-2,TRBV18,CASSPKEGDGYTF,TGTGCCAGCTCACCAAAAGAGGGGGACGGCTACACCTTC
NA,TRBD2,TRBJ2-1,TRBV9,CASSVSEGLAFYNEQFF,TGTGCCAGCAGCGTATCAGAGGGACTAGCCTTTTACAATGAGCAGTTCTTC
NA,TRBD1,TRBJ1-1,TRBV18,CASSPPGTGRTEAFF,TGTGCCAGCTCACCACCGGGGACAGGGAGGACTGAAGCTTTCTTT
NA,TRBD1,TRBJ2-7,TRBV30,CAWSPGQGAIEQYF,TGTGCCTGGAGTCCGGGGCAGGGGGCGATCGAGCAGTACTTC
NA,NA,TRBJ1-1,TRBV18,CASSPPSGGRTEAFF,TGTGCCAGCTCGCCACCATCGGGGGGGCGGACTGAAGCTTTCTTT
NA,TRBD2,TRBJ2-2,TRBV23-1,CASTPGLAALGTGELFF,TGCGCCAGCACCCCGGGACTAGCGGCCTTAGGGACCGGGGAGCTGTTTTTT
NA,TRBD1,TRBJ1-2,TRBV19,CASTYNPANRGDGYTF,TGTGCCAGTACCTATAATCCCGCGAACAGGGGGGATGGCTACACCTTC
NA,TRBD2,TRBJ2-1,TRBV5-1,CASSLSGRMDYNEQFF,TGCGCCAGCAGCCTTAGCGGGAGAATGGATTACAATGAGCAGTTCTTC
NA,NA,TRBJ2-7,TRBV18,CASSSRESAYEQYF,TGTGCCAGCTCATCCCGGGAGTCCGCCTACGAGCAGTACTTC
NA,TRBD1,TRBJ2-5,TRBV6-2/TRBV6-3,CASSPRRGTGVRETQYF,TGTGCCAGCAGTCCAAGACGGGGGACAGGGGTAAGAGAGACCCAGTACTTC
few,NA,TRBJ2-1,TRBV7-2,CASSLDGGSSYNEQFF,TGTGCCAGCAGCTTAGATGGAGGTAGCTCCTACAATGAGCAGTTCTTC
NA,NA,TRBJ1-5,TRBV18,CASSLRGVGTQHF,TGTGCCAGCTCACTCAGGGGAGTCGGGACCCAGCATTTT
NA,TRBD1,TRBJ1-3,TRBV18,CASSPSPGQGISGNTIYF,TGTGCCAGCTCACCTTCGCCGGGACAGGGAATATCTGGAAACACCATATATTTT
once,TRBD1,TRBJ1-1,TRBV5-6,CASIRTGGTNTEAFF,TGTGCCAGCATCCGGACAGGGGGAACGAACACTGAAGCTTTCTTT
NA,NA,TRBJ1-1,TRBV5-1,CASSLDRPMNTEAFF,TGCGCCAGCAGCTTGGACAGGCCAATGAACACTGAAGCTTTCTTT
NA,NA,TRBJ1-1,TRBV5-1,CASSLDRMDTEAFF,TGCGCCAGCAGCTTGGACAGAATGGACACTGAAGCTTTCTTT
NA,TRBD1,TRBJ2-3,TRBV5-1,CASSGQPDGDTQYF,TGCGCCAGCTCGGGACAGCCGGACGGAGATACGCAGTATTTT
NA,NA,TRBJ1-1,TRBV3-1/TRBV3-2,CASSQVWGGTEAFF,TGTGCCAGCAGCCAAGTCTGGGGGGGGACTGAAGCTTTCTTT
once,NA,TRBJ2-2,TRBV28,CASSGLLNTGELFF,TGTGCCAGCAGTGGACTGTTAAACACCGGGGAGCTGTTTTTT
few,TRBD1,TRBJ1-3,TRBV6-5,CASSSGTGGSGNTIYF,TGTGCCAGCAGTTCTGGGACAGGGGGATCTGGAAACACCATATATTTT
NA,NA,TRBJ1-3,TRBV3-1/TRBV3-2,CASSQWRGGNTIYF,TGTGCCAGCAGCCAGTGGAGAGGGGGAAACACCATATATTTT
NA,TRBD2,TRBJ2-3,TRBV4-2,CASSQVGAGTSGSTDTQYF,TGTGCCAGCAGCCAAGTGGGGGCGGGGACTAGCGGGAGCACAGATACGCAGTATTTT
NA,TRBD2,TRBJ2-1,TRBV3-1/TRBV3-2,CASSQATGGMEFF,TGTGCCAGCAGCCAAGCCACGGGGGGAATGGAGTTCTTC
NA,NA,TRBJ2-5,TRBV27,CASSKKVPQRSYQETQYF,TGTGCCAGCAGTAAAAAAGTCCCTCAGCGGTCGTACCAAGAGACCCAGTACTTC
NA,TRBD1,TRBJ2-7,TRBV7-2,CASSPGQPSYEQYF,TGTGCCAGCAGCCCGGGACAGCCCTCCTACGAGCAGTACTTC
NA,NA,TRBJ2-2,TRBV5-1,CASSLELALAGELFF,TGCGCCAGCAGCTTGGAACTAGCTTTAGCCGGGGAGCTGTTTTTT
NA,NA,TRBJ1-2,TRBV7-9,CASSLLQGGDGYTF,TGTGCCAGCAGCTTATTACAGGGTGGAGATGGCTACACCTTC
NA,NA,TRBJ1-6,TRBV3-1/TRBV3-2,CASSGPGDSPLHF,TGTGCCAGCAGTGGGCCGGGGGATTCACCCCTCCACTTT
NA,TRBD2,TRBJ2-3,TRBV5-1,CASSGGLAGPTDTQYF,TGCGCCAGCAGCGGAGGACTAGCGGGTCCCACAGATACGCAGTATTTT
NA,NA,TRBJ2-2,TRBV6-5,CASRGANTGELFF,TGTGCCAGCAGAGGGGCAAACACCGGGGAGCTGTTTTTT
NA,TRBD2,TRBJ2-7,TRBV5-1,CASSLEGGSLPYEQYF,TGCGCCAGCAGCTTAGAGGGCGGGAGTCTGCCCTACGAGCAGTACTTC
NA,TRBD2,TRBJ2-1,TRBV19,CASSIGTSGSDEQFF,TGTGCCAGTAGTATAGGTACTAGCGGGAGTGATGAGCAGTTCTTC
NA,TRBD1,TRBJ1-4,TRBV3-1/TRBV3-2,CASSQVGGGIEKLFF,TGTGCCAGCAGCCAAGTAGGGGGCGGGATTGAAAAACTGTTTTTT
NA,NA,TRBJ1-4,TRBV9,CASSVAGTTEKLFF,TGTGCCAGCAGCGTAGCGGGGACAACCGAAAAACTGTTTTTT
NA,TRBD1,TRBJ1-1,TRBV19,CASESHRGNTEAFF,TGTGCCAGCGAGTCCCACAGGGGTAACACTGAAGCTTTCTTT
NA,TRBD1,TRBJ2-1,TRBV10-2,CASSERQGRGDEQFF,TGCGCCAGCAGTGAGAGACAGGGCCGGGGTGATGAGCAGTTCTTC
NA,NA,TRBJ2-1,TRBV6-1,CASSERAKISYNEQFF,TGTGCCAGCAGTGAAAGAGCGAAGATTTCCTACAATGAGCAGTTCTTC
once,TRBD2,TRBJ2-1,TRBV6-6,CASSLTPPLAGYYNEQFF,TGTGCCAGCAGTCTAACTCCTCCCTTAGCGGGCTACTACAATGAGCAGTTCTTC
NA,TRBD1,TRBJ1-2,TRBV30,CAWRRRGRCCSGYTF,TGTGCCTGGAGGAGGAGGGGGCGATGTTGCTCTGGCTACACCTTC
NA,TRBD2,TRBJ2-3,TRBV3-1/TRBV3-2,CASSQAPRLAGDSYTQYF,TGTGCCAGCAGCCAAGCCCCTCGACTAGCGGGAGATTCATATACGCAGTATTTT
few,TRBD2,TRBJ2-5,TRBV7-8,CASSSVTSGRKETQYF,TGTGCCAGCAGCTCGGTTACTAGCGGGAGGAAGGAGACCCAGTACTTC
NA,NA,TRBJ1-1,TRBV7-8,CASSLGGGLNTEAFF,TGTGCCAGCAGCTTAGGTGGGGGCCTGAACACTGAAGCTTTCTTT
NA,TRBD2,TRBJ2-3,TRBV7-9,CASSSPGGGLPDTQYF,TGTGCCAGCAGCTCCCCGGGAGGCGGCCTACCGGATACGCAGTATTTT
NA,NA,TRBJ1-1,TRBV6-5,CASSTSQEGGNAFF,TGTGCCAGCAGTACCTCTCAGGAAGGGGGAAACGCTTTCTTT